The rows below give T cell receptor beta chains drawn from one sample of a study of T cell changes during pregnancy in multiple sclerosis. The data were produced by immunoSEQ multiplex PCR, yet TCRdb's version contains in-frame clones alone and is incomplete. Of fewer than 85,000 clones listed, around 93% are singletons. Source: peripheral blood, taken in the second trimester of pregnancy. These receptors originate from a female donor with multiple sclerosis, enrolled in a pregnancy study. The CDR3 runs from the conserved cysteine through the conserved F or W. D genes are given only for firm matches. The size entry is marked missing in some rows and otherwise reads once, few, many or a size class.

J gene: TRBJ1-2
D gene: -
clone size: -
V gene: TRBV7-9
CDR3 DNA: TGTGCCAGCAGCTTAGCGTGGGGCGACTATGGCTACACCTTC
CDR3 protein: CASSLAWGDYGYTF

J gene: TRBJ1-5
D gene: TRBD1
clone size: -
V gene: TRBV2
CDR3 DNA: TGTGCCAGCAAGGGACAGGGGAATCAGCCCCAGCATTTT
CDR3 protein: CASKGQGNQPQHF

J gene: TRBJ1-1
D gene: TRBD1
clone size: -
V gene: TRBV2
CDR3 DNA: TGTGTCGGGACAGGTGGCCACACTGAAGCTTTCTTT
CDR3 protein: CVGTGGHTEAFF

J gene: TRBJ2-7
D gene: -
clone size: once
V gene: TRBV7-8
CDR3 DNA: TGTGCCAGCAGCCCCTCTCGGACAGCCCTATTCTACGAGCAGTACTTC
CDR3 protein: CASSPSRTALFYEQYF

J gene: TRBJ1-2
D gene: TRBD1
clone size: -
V gene: TRBV5-8
CDR3 DNA: TGTGCCAGCAGACAGCCAGGGGGCGGTTATGGCTACACCTTC
CDR3 protein: CASRQPGGGYGYTF

J gene: TRBJ1-1
D gene: -
clone size: -
V gene: TRBV30
CDR3 DNA: TGTGCCTGGAGCGGGGGGATTGGGGGCCCTGAAGCTTTCTTT
CDR3 protein: CAWSGGIGGPEAFF

J gene: TRBJ2-3
D gene: TRBD2
clone size: -
V gene: TRBV2
CDR3 DNA: TGTGCCAGCAGTTACTCTAGCGGGGGGAATCCGATTTCCACAGATACGCAGTATTTT
CDR3 protein: CASSYSSGGNPISTDTQYF

J gene: TRBJ2-5
D gene: TRBD2
clone size: -
V gene: TRBV4-2
CDR3 DNA: TGTGCCAGCAGCCATACTAGCGGGGTAAAACAAGAGACCCAGTACTTC
CDR3 protein: CASSHTSGVKQETQYF

J gene: TRBJ1-1
D gene: -
clone size: -
V gene: TRBV4-2
CDR3 DNA: TGTGCCAGCAGCCAAGATGGGGGGTGGGGTGAAGCTTTCTTT
CDR3 protein: CASSQDGGWGEAFF

J gene: TRBJ2-6
D gene: -
clone size: once
V gene: TRBV2
CDR3 DNA: TGTGCCAGCAGTGAAGTTAGGGCCAACGTCCTGACTTTC
CDR3 protein: CASSEVRANVLTF

J gene: TRBJ1-3
D gene: -
clone size: -
V gene: TRBV5-1
CDR3 DNA: TGCGCCAGCAGCTCCGGAATGGAGGGTTTTGGAAACACCATATATTTT
CDR3 protein: CASSSGMEGFGNTIYF

J gene: TRBJ2-5
D gene: -
clone size: -
V gene: TRBV5-1
CDR3 DNA: TGCGCCAGCAGCGGGCCACAAGAGACCCAGTACTTC
CDR3 protein: CASSGPQETQYF

J gene: TRBJ2-2
D gene: TRBD2
clone size: -
V gene: TRBV18
CDR3 DNA: TGTGCCAGCTCACCACCGGGACTAGCGGGGGGCCGCCCCGGGGAGCTGTTTTTT
CDR3 protein: CASSPPGLAGGRPGELFF

J gene: TRBJ1-5
D gene: -
clone size: -
V gene: TRBV6-5
CDR3 DNA: TGTGCCAGCAGTTACGGGGGCTATAGCAATCAGCCCCAGCATTTT
CDR3 protein: CASSYGGYSNQPQHF

J gene: TRBJ2-7
D gene: TRBD1
clone size: -
V gene: TRBV29-1
CDR3 DNA: TGCAGCGTTGAGTCAGGGGGTACCTACGAGCAGTACTTC
CDR3 protein: CSVESGGTYEQYF

J gene: TRBJ2-7
D gene: -
clone size: -
V gene: TRBV11-2
CDR3 DNA: TGTGCCAGCAGCTTAGCAGGAGGAGGGTCATACGAGCAGTACTTC
CDR3 protein: CASSLAGGGSYEQYF

J gene: TRBJ2-5
D gene: TRBD2
clone size: -
V gene: TRBV5-4
CDR3 DNA: TGTGCCTCGATCGGGGGGGAAGAGACCCAGTACTTC
CDR3 protein: CASIGGEETQYF

J gene: TRBJ2-7
D gene: -
clone size: -
V gene: TRBV19
CDR3 DNA: TGTGCCAGTAGTCCGACACCGACCTTCTACGAGCAGTACTTC
CDR3 protein: CASSPTPTFYEQYF

J gene: TRBJ2-5
D gene: -
clone size: once
V gene: TRBV11-3
CDR3 DNA: TGTGCCAGCAGCTTACGAGGGGGTTTCGGGGAGACCCAGTACTTC
CDR3 protein: CASSLRGGFGETQYF

J gene: TRBJ2-2
D gene: TRBD1
clone size: -
V gene: TRBV2
CDR3 DNA: TGTGCCAGCAGGGGACAGGGGCCCCGGTCCGGGGAGCTGTTTTTT
CDR3 protein: CASRGQGPRSGELFF

J gene: TRBJ2-2
D gene: -
clone size: -
V gene: TRBV7-3
CDR3 DNA: TGTGCCAGCAGCTTAGGGTTGGACTCCGCCAGCACCGGGGAGCTGTTTTTT
CDR3 protein: CASSLGLDSASTGELFF

J gene: TRBJ2-6
D gene: TRBD1
clone size: -
V gene: TRBV19
CDR3 DNA: TGTGCCAGACCAATCGGGGGGAGGACAGGGGGATTCTCTGGGGCCAACGTCCTGACTTTC
CDR3 protein: CARPIGGRTGGFSGANVLTF

J gene: TRBJ2-2
D gene: TRBD2
clone size: -
V gene: TRBV5-4
CDR3 DNA: TGTGCCAGCAGGCTGGCCGGGGGGGCGAACGGGGAGCTGTTTTTT
CDR3 protein: CASRLAGGANGELFF

J gene: TRBJ1-4
D gene: -
clone size: -
V gene: TRBV30
CDR3 DNA: TGTGCCTGGAACGGGGGGGACGAAAAACTGTTTTTT
CDR3 protein: CAWNGGDEKLFF

J gene: TRBJ1-1
D gene: -
clone size: -
V gene: TRBV6-1
CDR3 DNA: TGTGCCAGCAGTCTGCAGGGAATTGAAGCTTTCTTT
CDR3 protein: CASSLQGIEAFF

J gene: TRBJ2-6
D gene: -
clone size: -
V gene: TRBV18
CDR3 DNA: TGTGCCAGCTCTCGACAGAGCTCTGGGGCCAACGTCCTGACTTTC
CDR3 protein: CASSRQSSGANVLTF

J gene: TRBJ1-5
D gene: TRBD1
clone size: -
V gene: TRBV6-5
CDR3 DNA: TGTGCCAGCAGTTACGGGACAGGGGATCAGCCCCAGCATTTT
CDR3 protein: CASSYGTGDQPQHF

J gene: TRBJ2-1
D gene: TRBD2
clone size: -
V gene: TRBV6-5
CDR3 DNA: TGTGCCAGCAGTAGCCCCAGCGGGAGTGTGTTCTTC
CDR3 protein: CASSSPSGSVFF

J gene: TRBJ1-6
D gene: -
clone size: -
V gene: TRBV30
CDR3 DNA: TGTGCCTGGACCGGTGTGGGCGTCGCGCCCCTCCACTTT
CDR3 protein: CAWTGVGVAPLHF

J gene: TRBJ2-7
D gene: -
clone size: -
V gene: TRBV11-3
CDR3 DNA: TGTGCCAGCAGCTACAGGGTGGAGTGGGAGCAGTACTTC
CDR3 protein: CASSYRVEWEQYF

J gene: TRBJ1-2
D gene: -
clone size: -
V gene: TRBV13
CDR3 DNA: TGTGCCAGCTCTTTCGAGCACTATGGCTACACCTTC
CDR3 protein: CASSFEHYGYTF

J gene: TRBJ2-7
D gene: -
clone size: -
V gene: TRBV6-1
CDR3 DNA: TGTGCCACTGAGGGGGGGGCATACGAGCAGTACTTC
CDR3 protein: CATEGGAYEQYF

J gene: TRBJ1-3
D gene: TRBD1
clone size: -
V gene: TRBV5-5
CDR3 DNA: TGTGCCAGCAGCTTGGGACAGGGTATGGCAAACACCATATATTTT
CDR3 protein: CASSLGQGMANTIYF

J gene: TRBJ1-5
D gene: -
clone size: -
V gene: TRBV19
CDR3 DNA: TGTGCCAGCACCCCCCAGGTCTATAGCAATCAGCCCCAGCATTTT
CDR3 protein: CASTPQVYSNQPQHF

J gene: TRBJ2-7
D gene: -
clone size: -
V gene: TRBV9
CDR3 DNA: TGTGCCAGCAGCGTAGACAGGACGGTCGGCTACGAGCAGTACTTC
CDR3 protein: CASSVDRTVGYEQYF

J gene: TRBJ2-2
D gene: TRBD1
clone size: -
V gene: TRBV6-6
CDR3 DNA: TGTGCCAGCAGTCCTCCGGGACAGGGATACACCGGGGAGCTGTTTTTT
CDR3 protein: CASSPPGQGYTGELFF

J gene: TRBJ1-1
D gene: -
clone size: -
V gene: TRBV7-2
CDR3 DNA: TGTGCCAGCAGCTTAAGTGGGGGGGGAGGGAACACTGAAGCTTTCTTT
CDR3 protein: CASSLSGGGGNTEAFF

J gene: TRBJ2-7
D gene: TRBD1
clone size: few
V gene: TRBV7-9
CDR3 DNA: TGTGCCAGCAGCTCCTCCCAGGGGGTGACCTACGAGCAGTACTTC
CDR3 protein: CASSSSQGVTYEQYF

J gene: TRBJ2-7
D gene: TRBD1
clone size: -
V gene: TRBV5-1
CDR3 DNA: TGCGCCAGCAGCCTGGGACAGTCCTACGAGCAGTACTTC
CDR3 protein: CASSLGQSYEQYF

J gene: TRBJ1-2
D gene: -
clone size: -
V gene: TRBV14
CDR3 DNA: TGTGCCAGCAGCCACGACGCCAGAGTGTCGGGTAGCTATGGCTACACCTTC
CDR3 protein: CASSHDARVSGSYGYTF

J gene: TRBJ1-1
D gene: TRBD1
clone size: -
V gene: TRBV5-1
CDR3 DNA: TGCGCCAGCAGCCGCTCGGGACAGGATTACCGGTACACTGAAGCTTTCTTT
CDR3 protein: CASSRSGQDYRYTEAFF

J gene: TRBJ2-1
D gene: TRBD1
clone size: -
V gene: TRBV30
CDR3 DNA: TGTGCCTGGAGACAGGGGAATGAGCAGTTCTTC
CDR3 protein: CAWRQGNEQFF

J gene: TRBJ2-1
D gene: -
clone size: -
V gene: TRBV2
CDR3 DNA: TGTGCCAGCGGTAACGGCGGAGGCATGGGGGGGCCCCCATTCTTC
CDR3 protein: CASGNGGGMGGPPFF

J gene: TRBJ1-3
D gene: -
clone size: -
V gene: TRBV2
CDR3 DNA: TGTGCCAGCAGTGAAGAGGAGACAGCTGGAAACACCATATATTTT
CDR3 protein: CASSEEETAGNTIYF

J gene: TRBJ2-5
D gene: TRBD2
clone size: -
V gene: TRBV7-2
CDR3 DNA: TGTGCCAGCAGCTTAGATCCAGCGGGGGGGCTTGTGGAGACCCAGTACTTC
CDR3 protein: CASSLDPAGGLVETQYF

J gene: TRBJ1-2
D gene: -
clone size: -
V gene: TRBV14
CDR3 DNA: TGTGCCAGCAGCCAAGACCGGTATCAGGGGCTGTACTATGGCTACACCTTC
CDR3 protein: CASSQDRYQGLYYGYTF

J gene: TRBJ1-5
D gene: -
clone size: -
V gene: TRBV6-1
CDR3 DNA: TGTGCCAGCAGGGGCTTAGGGGGGGGCAATCAGCCCCAGCATTTT
CDR3 protein: CASRGLGGGNQPQHF

J gene: TRBJ2-1
D gene: TRBD2
clone size: -
V gene: TRBV9
CDR3 DNA: TGTGCCAGCAGCGTTTTAGCGGGGGGGTACAATGAGCAGTTCTTC
CDR3 protein: CASSVLAGGYNEQFF